These 9 T cell receptor beta chains originate from one sample sequenced in a study of CD8 T cells in ankylosing spondylitis. A single record per CDR3 protein comes from TCRdb applying MiXCR to the 5' RACE reads. The sample holds 200,000 to 300,000 distinct CDR3 sequences, less than 9.5% seen once. Specimen: blood, either unsorted or a sorted T cell fraction (not recorded which). These receptors originate from a female donor with ankylosing spondylitis or in good health (not recorded which).

The chain recombines TRBV7-9 with TRBJ1-2; D possibly corresponds to TRBD1 (5 bases). V was pared by 8 bases and J by 4 bases, with 17 bases between. This CDR3 has 14 amino acids. Germline assignment: CDR1 SEHNR and CDR2 FQNEAQ (reference sequence). The CDR3 protein is CASGTSEIFYGYTF. DNA for the CDR3: TGTGCCAGCGGGACTTCCGAAATTTTCTATGGCTACACCTTC.

This clonotype was recorded many times. V is TRBV3-1 and J is TRBJ2-1; possible D gene TRBD2, 5 bases. The V end lost 3 bases, the J end lost 7 bases, and 7 bases lay between the germline ends. From germline, CDR1 is LGHDT and CDR2 YNNKEL (reference sequence). CDR3 length: 12 amino acids. The CDR3 here is CASSHRRNEQFF. The CDR3 region has the DNA TGTGCCAGCAGCCATCGGAGGAATGAGCAGTTCTTC.

This clonotype came up many times. V usage is TRBV13 and J usage is TRBJ2-3; D ambiguous. This CDR3 has 15 amino acids. Germline V gene data show CDR1 as PRHDT and CDR2 as FYEKMQ (reference sequence). With 5 bases removed from V and 2 bases from J, the gap between germline ends came to 14 bases. The CDR3 region has the DNA TGTGCCAGCAGCCCACGCTCGCCCGTCACAGATACGCAGTATTTT. Amino acid sequence: CASSPRSPVTDTQYF.

This clonotype has at least ten counts. The chain links TRBV12-3 or TRBV12-4 to TRBJ1-1; no reliable D call. Trimming cost V 6 bases and J 4 bases, with 6 bases left between them. The CDR3 length is 11 residues. This CDR3 reads CASSPSTEAFF. In DNA form, the CDR3 reads TGTGCCAGCAGCCCCAGCACTGAAGCTTTCTTT.

This clonotype was seen a few times. The chain employs TRBV7-2 and TRBJ2-7; the D gene is possibly TRBD2 (5 bases). The CDR3 spans 15 residues. V lost 2 bases to trimming and J lost 2 bases, with 13 bases between them. Per the germline V gene, CDR1 is SGHTA and CDR2 is FQGNSA. The chain's CDR3 is CASSLRISVTYEQYF. The CDR3, as DNA: TGTGCCAGCAGCTTACGGATTAGCGTAACCTACGAGCAGTACTTC. The whole variable domain, filled in from reference TRBV7-2 and TRBJ2-7, reads GAGVSQSPSNKVTEKGKDVELRCDPISGHTALYWYRQSLGQGLEFLIYFQGNSAPDKSGLPSDRFSAERTGGSVSTLTIQRTQQEDSAVYLCASSLRISVTYEQYFGPGTRLTVT.

The sample holds many counts of this clonotype. The rearrangement uses TRBV12-3 or TRBV12-4 and TRBJ1-3; D not certain. The CDR3 sequence is 16 residues long. V was cut by 5 bases and J by 0 bases, with 14 bases left in between. For the CDR3, the DNA is TGTGCCAGCAGTCCATCCACGACAAGCTCTGGAAACACCATATATTTT. This codes for CASSPSTTSSGNTIYF.

This clonotype was seen repeatedly, ten times or more. The rearrangement joins TRBV24-1 to TRBJ2-5; 8 bases agree with TRBD1. CDR3 length: 17 amino acids. Germline V gene data show CDR1 as KGHDR and CDR2 as SFDVKD. After removal of 3 bases from V and 5 bases from J, the junction contained 13 bases not matched to a gene. CDR3 sequence reads: CATSDPTGDGIVETQYF. DNA for the CDR3: TGTGCCACCAGTGATCCGACAGGGGATGGTATCGTGGAGACCCAGTACTTC.

The CDR3 is CASSGGGGNHGELFF. In DNA form, the CDR3 reads TGTGCCAGCTCAGGAGGTGGGGGTAATCACGGGGAGCTGTTTTTT. V gene TRBV7-2 combines with J gene TRBJ2-2, with D possibly called TRBD1 or TRBD2 (5 bases each). The germline V gene encodes CDR1 SGHTA and CDR2 FQGNSA. There are 15 residues in the CDR3. V dropped 8 bases and J dropped 7 bases, with 20 bases sitting between them.

There are many counts of this clonotype. The CDR3: CSAKQTGGFITNEKLFF. The CDR3 DNA reads TGCAGTGCCAAACAAACAGGGGGCTTCATCACTAATGAAAAACTGTTTTTT. The chain couples TRBV20-1 to TRBJ1-4; TRBD1 matches at 9 bases. Trimming cost V 6 bases and J 2 bases; bases outside gene matches: 13. CDR1 is DFQATT and CDR2 is SNEGSKA in the germline V gene (reference sequence). The CDR3 contains 17 residues.